A single sample gave rise to the 28 T cell receptor beta chains below, sequenced in a study of beta chain features in type 1 diabetes. General study results and limits: Significant though moderate, a shortening of TCRB CDR3s appeared in all four CD4+ subsets of Type 1 diabetes patients.

The antigens for these receptors are not known. Isolated RNA was reverse transcribed in full, so expressed TCRB transcripts were sequenced. Measured with immunoSEQ multiplex PCR; TCRdb has only the in-frame clones, and not every one. The sample yields about 390,000 clones, about 10% seen once. Specimen: central memory CD4+ T cells from blood. These receptor sequences come from a man aged 25 to 40 with type 1 diabetes.

This clone has more than one count but fewer than ten. The chain combines TRBV7-6 with TRBJ1-5; 10 bases are shared with TRBD1. CDR1 and CDR2 (germline): SGHVS, FNYEAQ. V lost 1 base and J lost 7; bases outside the gene matches: 4. The CDR3 loop spans 15 amino acids. CDR3 in amino acids: CASSLGQGAGQPQHF. In nucleotides, the CDR3 is TGTGCCAGCAGCTTAGGACAGGGGGCAGGGCAGCCCCAGCATTTT.

CDR3 DNA sequence: TGTGCCAGCAGTTACAGGACACCGAACACTGAAGCTTTCTTT. As protein: CASSYRTPNTEAFF. V and J are TRBV6-5 and TRBJ1-1; D may be TRBD1 (5 bases). The V gene's germline CDR1 is MNHEY and CDR2 SVGAGI. Trimming cost V 2 bases and J 1 base, with 8 bases left between them. This CDR3 has 14 residues.

This chain uses TRBV7-9 with TRBJ2-5, with 13 positions matching TRBD2. From germline, CDR1 is SEHNR and CDR2 FQNEAQ (reference sequence). V lost 4 bases, J lost 1 base, and 6 bases stayed unmatched. The CDR3 loop spans 17 amino acids. The CDR3 here is CASSSRTSGRSQETQYF. The CDR3 coding sequence is TGTGCCAGCAGCTCGCGGACTAGCGGGAGATCCCAAGAGACCCAGTACTTC. The full variable domain, in which reference TRBV7-9 and TRBJ2-5 provide the parts outside the CDR3, is DTGVSQNPRHKITKRGQNVTFRCDPISEHNRLYWYRQTLGQGPEFLTYFQNEAQLEKSRLLSDRFSAERPKGSFSTLEIQRTEQGDSAMYLCASSSRTSGRSQETQYFGPGTRLLVL.

The chain combines TRBV5-1 with TRBJ2-1; TRBD1 matches 7 bases. The CDR3 spans 13 residues. With V trimmed by 1 base and J by 5 bases, 0 bases remained unmatched. The V gene's germline CDR1 is SGHRS and CDR2 YFSETQ. CDR3 coding DNA: TGCGCCAGCAGCTTGACAGGGGACAATGAGCAGTTCTTC. It codes for CASSLTGDNEQFF.

V gene TRBV6-5 combines with J gene TRBJ2-3; 9 bases align to TRBD2. Germline V lookup: CDR1 MNHEY, CDR2 SVGAGI. Trimming cost V 2 bases and J 3 bases; bases outside gene matches: 6. The CDR3 covers 16 residues. CDR3 sequence reads: CASSYLSGRRTDTQYF. DNA of the CDR3: TGTGCCAGCAGTTACCTTAGCGGGAGACGAACAGATACGCAGTATTTT.

The rearrangement uses TRBV18 and TRBJ2-7; TRBD2 agrees at 10 bases. The CDR3 loop spans 14 amino acids. Germline assignment: CDR1 KGHSH and CDR2 LQKENI. The ends lost 1 base at V and 6 bases at J; junction bases unmatched: 3. DNA for the CDR3: TGTGCCAGCTCACCACTAGCGGGAGGTGGCGAGCAGTACTTC. It specifies CASSPLAGGGEQYF.

Of note for this clone: One junction end disagrees with the germline gene, perhaps due to a read error. The chain joins TRBV2 to TRBJ2-1, with D unresolved. Germline V gives CDR1 SNHLY, CDR2 FYNNEI. There are 12 residues in the CDR3. CDR3 sequence (DNA): TGTGCCAGCAGTGAATTGTTTCCAGAGAGGATCTTC. It codes for CASSELFPERIF.

The V gene is TRBV2, the J gene TRBJ1-2; possible D gene TRBD1, 5 bases. Per the germline V gene, CDR1 is SNHLY and CDR2 is FYNNEI. The CDR3 totals 16 residues. Trimming took 8 bases from V and 0 from J, leaving 19 bases between them. The CDR3 DNA reads TGTGCCAGCCAAAAAGCAGGACACCAATCTAACTATGGCTACACCTTC. Translated, it gives CASQKAGHQSNYGYTF. The whole variable domain, filled in from reference TRBV2 and TRBJ1-2, reads EPEVTQTPSHQVTQMGQEVILRCVPISNHLYFYWYRQILGQKVEFLVSFYNNEISEKSEIFDDQFSVERPDGSNFTLKIRSTKLEDSAMYFCASQKAGHQSNYGYTFGSGTRLTVV.

This clone has only a few counts. The chain employs TRBV7-2 and TRBJ1-3; the D gene is possibly TRBD1 (5 bases). The CDR3 runs to 16 residues. V lost 3 bases to trimming and J lost 7 bases, with 19 bases between them. Germline V gene lookup returns CDR1 SGHTA and CDR2 FQGNSA. DNA for the CDR3: TGTGCCAGCAGCTTTTTTGGGACCGGGCTAGCGAACACCATATATTTT. Translating it yields CASSFFGTGLANTIYF.

The chain couples TRBV28 to TRBJ1-3; 8 bases line up with TRBD1. Trimming removed 6 bases from V and 7 bases from J; junction bases left unmatched: 11. The length of the CDR3 is 15 residues. Per the germline V gene, CDR1 is MDHEN and CDR2 is SYDVKM. In DNA form, the CDR3 reads TGTGCCAGCAGAGGACAGGGAGGAGGTCGGAACACCATATATTTT. Protein sequence: CASRGQGGGRNTIYF.

This clone was seen a handful of times. The rearrangement uses TRBV9 and TRBJ2-5, with D possibly TRBD2 on 5 matching bases. The CDR3 totals 16 residues. V lost 0 bases and J 1 base, leaving 13 bases between the germline ends. CDR1 and CDR2 from the germline V gene are SGDLS and YYNGEE. CDR3 DNA sequence: TGTGCCAGCAGCGTAGGTAATAGAGGAGGCCAAGAGACCCAGTACTTC. This sequence encodes CASSVGNRGGQETQYF. Supplemented by reference TRBV9 and TRBJ2-5, the full variable domain reads DSGVTQTPKHLITATGQRVTLRCSPRSGDLSVYWYQQSLDQGLQFLIQYYNGEERAKGNILERFSAQQFPDLHSELNLSSLELGDSALYFCASSVGNRGGQETQYFGPGTRLLVL.

The gene calls are TRBV4-3 and TRBJ2-5, with 7 bases matching TRBD2. V shed 4 bases and J 7 bases; nucleotides not matched to a gene: 12. CDR1 is LGHNA and CDR2 is YSLEER in the germline V gene. The CDR3 covers 15 residues. CDR3 residues: CASSLNREAGGTQYF. The DNA of the CDR3 is TGCGCCAGCAGCCTTAACCGGGAGGCTGGCGGGACCCAGTACTTC.

This clone was seen more than once but under ten times. The CDR3 is CASRSSRGAHGYTF. In nucleotides, the CDR3 is TGTGCCAGCAGGTCATCCAGGGGCGCTCATGGCTACACCTTC. The chain carries TRBV6-1 and TRBJ1-2; a possible D gene is TRBD1 (6 bases). Germline-derived CDR1 and CDR2 are MNHNS and SASEGT. CDR3 length equals 14 residues. Trimming removed 6 bases at V and 6 bases at J, with 17 bases between.

The chain joins TRBV28 to TRBJ2-7; D perhaps matches TRBD2 (5 bases). Trimming took off 7 bases at V and 2 bases at J, with 12 bases between the two ends. The CDR3 is made up of 13 amino acids. CDR1 and CDR2 (germline): MDHEN, SYDVKM. CDR3 coding DNA: TGTGCCAGCATTTCGGGGAACACCTACGAGCAGTACTTC. Translation gives CASISGNTYEQYF.

This clone was recorded many times. V usage is TRBV15 and J usage is TRBJ2-1; 12 nucleotides line up with TRBD2. V lost 5 bases and J lost 3; bases outside the gene matches: 5. The CDR3 extends over 16 amino acids. Germline V gene lookup returns CDR1 LNHNV and CDR2 YYDKDF (reference sequence). This chain's CDR3 is CATSAGLAGRYNEQFF. For the CDR3, the DNA is TGTGCCACCAGCGCCGGACTAGCGGGACGCTACAATGAGCAGTTCTTC.

The count of this clone is one. This chain joins TRBV7-2 and TRBJ1-5, with TRBD1 identical over 8 bases. Losses at the gene ends were 4 bases for V and 6 bases for J; bases not matched to a gene: 8. Germline CDR1 SGHTA, CDR2 FQGNSA. The CDR3 extends over 15 amino acids. The CDR3 DNA reads TGTGCCAGCAGCTCTCAGGGGGCGCGGGGTCAGCCCCAGCATTTT. The encoded protein is CASSSQGARGQPQHF.

In this sample, this clone turned up a few times. The chain couples TRBV7-3 to TRBJ2-4; 8 bases agree with TRBD1. CDR3 size: 15 residues. Trimming cost V 4 bases and J 4 bases; bases outside gene matches: 6. Germline V gives CDR1 SGHTA, CDR2 FQGTGA. This chain's CDR3 is CASSWPTGDKNIQYF. For the CDR3, the DNA is TGTGCCAGCAGCTGGCCGACAGGGGATAAAAACATTCAGTACTTC.

Worth noting for this clone: The sample carries other DNA sequences with the same CDR3. The chain carries TRBV9 and TRBJ2-1, with TRBD2 matching 10 bases. Germline CDR1 and CDR2: SGDLS and YYNGEE. The trim removed 2 bases at V and 3 bases at J, leaving 2 bases unmatched. The CDR3 is 15 residues long. CDR3 residues: CASSVGLADYNEQFF. The CDR3 coding sequence is TGTGCCAGCAGCGTTGGACTAGCGGACTACAATGAGCAGTTCTTC.

As regards this clone: One end of the junction does not line up with germline, which may come from a read error. This chain connects TRBV7-9 to TRBJ1-2; 9 bases are a match to TRBD1. The CDR3 is 15 amino acids. Germline CDR1 SEHNR, CDR2 FQNEAQ (reference sequence). The CDR3 sequence: CASSQAGQGWGGYTF. CDR3 coding DNA: TGCGCCAGCAGCCAAGCGGGACAGGGTTGGGGTGGCTACACCTTC.

The gene calls are TRBV2 and TRBJ2-3; a possible D gene is TRBD1 (5 bases). The V gene lost 5 bases and the J gene lost 1 base, with 16 bases spanning the gap. Germline V CDR1 and CDR2: SNHLY, FYNNEI. CDR3 size: 16 residues. CDR3 residues: CASSSPVGPGTDTQYF. As DNA, the CDR3 is TGTGCCAGCAGTTCCCCGGTGGGGCCCGGCACAGATACGCAGTATTTT.

This clone has just a few counts. The gene calls are TRBV6-1 and TRBJ2-7, with 12 bases aligning to TRBD2. The CDR3 sequence is 14 residues long. Germline assignment: CDR1 MNHNS and CDR2 SASEGT. Trimming cost V 7 bases and J 7 bases; bases outside gene matches: 8. CDR3 nucleotides: TGTGCCAGCACCTCGCTAGCGGGAGGGGAGGAGCAGTACTTC. It specifies CASTSLAGGEEQYF.

The chain has TRBV7-2 and TRBJ1-2; D not resolved. The CDR3 runs to 15 residues. V dropped 2 bases and J dropped 8 bases, with 18 bases sitting between them. The germline V gene has CDR1 SGHTA and CDR2 FQGNSA. The chain's CDR3 is CASSLYDPGSDGYTF. Here the CDR3 DNA reads TGTGCCAGCAGCTTATATGATCCGGGTTCGGACGGCTACACCTTC.

A few counts support this clone. At the DNA level, this CDR3 is encoded by other sequences in the same sample as well. This chain uses TRBV27 with TRBJ2-7, with D hard to call. CDR3 length: 13 residues. Trimming shortened V by 5 bases and J by 0 bases, and 8 bases separated the two germline ends. Germline assignment: CDR1 MNHEY and CDR2 SMNVEV (reference sequence). The DNA of the CDR3 is TGTGCCAGCAGTAGCTCAGGCTCCTACGAGCAGTACTTC. Encoded protein: CASSSSGSYEQYF.

This clone was counted only a few times. J is TRBJ2-5 and V is TRBV18; D might be TRBD1 or TRBD2, each matching 6 bases. This CDR3 comprises 15 residues. V lost 0 bases and J lost 5, with 13 bases in between. Germline-derived CDR1 and CDR2 are KGHSH and LQKENI. The CDR3 reads CASSPPSAGHETQYF. The CDR3 coding sequence is TGTGCCAGCTCACCACCGTCGGCGGGACACGAGACCCAGTACTTC.

The rearrangement uses TRBV9 and TRBJ1-5; no clear D gene. Trimming pared 0 bases from V and 9 bases from J, leaving 10 bases between. Germline V CDR1 and CDR2: SGDLS, YYNGEE. CDR3 length: 13 residues. CDR3 sequence (DNA): TGTGCCAGCAGCGTAGGGGAATTGGGGCCCCAGCATTTT. This sequence encodes CASSVGELGPQHF.

The chain is built from TRBV21-1 and TRBJ2-1; the table names TRBD2, a call not compared with the DNA. TRBV21-1 is a pseudogene segment. This CDR3 region has 15 residues. The CDR3 region is CASSLGLAGGNEQFF. CDR3 in DNA: TGTGCCAGCAGCCTCGGACTAGCGGGAGGCAATGAGCAGTTCTTC.

This clone was observed a few times. The chain employs TRBV6-1 and TRBJ2-5; 12 nucleotides agree with TRBD2. Unmatched junction bases numbered 8, after V lost 10 bases and J lost 5 bases. Germline V gives CDR1 MNHNS, CDR2 SASEGT. The CDR3 sequence is 14 residues long. This CDR3 reads CATRTSGDLETQYF. CDR3 nucleotide sequence: TGTGCCACGCGGACTAGCGGGGACCTCGAGACCCAGTACTTC.

In its sample, this clone was seen many times. V and J are TRBV4-3 and TRBJ2-3, with D maybe TRBD2 (5 bases). This CDR3 spans 16 amino acids. The V end was cut by 4 bases, the J end by 4 bases, with 18 bases between. CDR1 is LGHNA and CDR2 is YSLEER in the germline V gene. CDR3 loop: CASSLDYRAQPDTQYF. CDR3 DNA: TGCGCCAGCAGCCTCGACTACCGGGCACAGCCAGATACGCAGTATTTT.